The 8 T cell receptor beta chains given below trace back to one sample, sequenced in a study of blood T cells in healthy people across ages. Primed by a sample-barcoded 5' primer and a J-beta primer mix, a second PCR proceeded for about 6 to 12 cycles. TCRdb re-derived calls from the 5' RACE reads in MiXCR, one entry per CDR3 protein. The sample consists of hundreds of thousands of distinct CDR3 sequences, roughly 50% of them appearing once. Sequencing input: blood. The origin of the receptors is a man in his forties in good health.

V is TRBV20-1 and J is TRBJ2-5; 7 nucleotides align to TRBD2. The CDR3 totals 15 residues. From germline, CDR1 is DFQATT and CDR2 SNEGSKA (reference sequence). The junction had 15 bases not matched to a gene; V was cut back by 6 bases and J by 5 bases. In DNA form, the CDR3 reads TGCAGTGCACCTCAAATTAGCCGGGGGGACGAGACCCAGTACTTC. It translates to CSAPQISRGDETQYF.

The J gene is TRBJ2-1, the V gene TRBV5-6, with TRBD2 matching over 7 bases. This CDR3 has 16 amino acids. The junction had 6 bases not matched to a gene; V was cut back by 2 bases and J by 1 base. The germline V gene has CDR1 SGHDT and CDR2 YYEEEE. The CDR3 reads CASSFGGLISYNEQFF. In DNA form, the CDR3 reads TGTGCCAGCAGCTTTGGGGGACTAATTTCCTACAATGAGCAGTTCTTC.

This chain connects TRBV6-5 to TRBJ1-4, with a possible D match to TRBD1 (6 bases). Germline assignment: CDR1 MNHEY and CDR2 SVGAGI. V lost 4 bases, J lost 6 bases, and 12 bases lay in between. The CDR3 has 14 residues. As DNA, the CDR3 is TGTGCCAGCAGTTCCACGGGGGCTCATGAAAAACTGTTTTTT. It codes for CASSSTGAHEKLFF.

V and J are TRBV5-4 and TRBJ1-6; TRBD1 matches 12 bases. From germline, CDR1 is SGHNT and CDR2 YYREEE (reference sequence). This CDR3 contains 16 residues. With V trimmed by 6 bases and J by 7 bases, 8 bases remained unmatched. The CDR3 loop is CASNRGDRGRNSPLHF. The CDR3 DNA reads TGTGCCAGCAACCGGGGGGACAGGGGGCGAAATTCACCCCTCCACTTT.

The table lists this clonotype with a few counts. The chain joins TRBV7-3 to TRBJ2-3, with D uncertain. V dropped 3 bases and J dropped 2 bases, with 6 bases sitting between them. CDR3 length: 13 amino acids. CDR1 and CDR2 (germline): SGHTA, FQGTGA. CDR3 sequence: CASSLTTTDTQYF. DNA for the CDR3: TGTGCCAGCAGCTTGACAACCACAGATACGCAGTATTTT.

V usage is TRBV20-1 and J usage is TRBJ1-2, with no clear D. Trimming cost V 3 bases and J 2 bases, with 19 bases left between them. The germline V gene encodes CDR1 DFQATT and CDR2 SNEGSKA (reference sequence). The CDR3 loop spans 16 amino acids. As DNA, the CDR3 is TGCAGTGCTAGGTTGGCCAACCAGGATCAGAACTATGGCTACACCTTC. Translating it yields CSARLANQDQNYGYTF.

In this sample, this clonotype turned up many times. CDR3 bases: TGCGCCAGCAGCTTGGCCGATGCCCCGGGGCAAGAGACCCAGTACTTC. Translating gives CASSLADAPGQETQYF. The chain uses TRBV5-1 and TRBJ2-5; D might be TRBD2 (5 bases). Trimming shortened V by 0 bases and J by 2 bases, and 14 bases separated the two germline ends. The CDR3 length is 16 residues. Germline CDR1 is SGHRS and CDR2 is YFSETQ.

The J gene is TRBJ2-7, the V gene TRBV28; D unresolved. V was trimmed by 6 bases and J by 2 bases, leaving 17 bases between them. In germline, CDR1 is MDHEN, CDR2 SYDVKM. CDR3 length equals 15 residues. CDR3 sequence (DNA): TGTGCCAGCAGCGCAGGAGACGCAATCCCCTACGAGCAGTACTTC. Its translation is CASSAGDAIPYEQYF.